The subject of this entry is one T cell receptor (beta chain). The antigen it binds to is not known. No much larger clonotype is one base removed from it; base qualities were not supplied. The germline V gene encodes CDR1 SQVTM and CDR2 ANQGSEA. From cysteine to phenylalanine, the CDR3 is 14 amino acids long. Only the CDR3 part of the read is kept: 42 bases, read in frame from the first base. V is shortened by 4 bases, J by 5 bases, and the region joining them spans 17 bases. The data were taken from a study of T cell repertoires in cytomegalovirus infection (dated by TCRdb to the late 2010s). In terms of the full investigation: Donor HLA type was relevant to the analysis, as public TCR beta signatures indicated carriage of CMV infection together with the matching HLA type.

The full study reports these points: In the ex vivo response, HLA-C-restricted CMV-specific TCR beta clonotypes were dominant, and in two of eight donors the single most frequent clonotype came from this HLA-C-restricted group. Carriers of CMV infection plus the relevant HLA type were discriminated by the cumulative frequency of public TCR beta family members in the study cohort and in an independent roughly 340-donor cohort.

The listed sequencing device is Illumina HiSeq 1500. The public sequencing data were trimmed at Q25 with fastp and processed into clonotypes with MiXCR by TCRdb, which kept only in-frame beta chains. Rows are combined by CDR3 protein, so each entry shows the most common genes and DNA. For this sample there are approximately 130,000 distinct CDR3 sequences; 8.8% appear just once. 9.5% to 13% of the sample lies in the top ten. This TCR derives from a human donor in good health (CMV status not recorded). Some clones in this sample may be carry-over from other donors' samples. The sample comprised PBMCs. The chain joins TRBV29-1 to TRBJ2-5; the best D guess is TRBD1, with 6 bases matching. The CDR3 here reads CSVGWAGGGETQYF. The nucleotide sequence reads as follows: TGCAGCGTTGGCTGGGCTGGGGGCGGTGAGACCCAGTACTTC.